Included here is one TCR beta chain sequence, with context. This clone was picked up a small number of times. Its antigen target is currently unknown. Base quality data are lacking; no much larger clone is found one base away. From each donor, a single peripheral blood sample of around 120 mL on average was drawn into heparinised tubes. Using a panel that included CD45RO, CCR7, CD25, CD127, CD95 and CD27, naive, central memory, regulatory and stem cell-like memory CD4+ T cells were sorted on a BD FACSAria II. Every sorted population had a purity above 95%. PBMCs were isolated right away by Lymphoprep density gradient centrifugation and were stained directly, without culture. To minimize batch effects, samples were stained and sorted in pairs, one healthy donor with one patient per experiment. These data are taken from a study of beta chain features in type 1 diabetes (dated by TCRdb to the late 2010s). In terms of the full investigation: Patients and healthy donors did not differ in mean age, gender distribution, total cell number or subset yield. Whereas all 30 or so donors provided naive and central memory subsets, regulatory and stem cell-like memory subsets were isolated from just 8 patients and roughly eight healthy donors. The study compared TCRB repertoires of sorted circulating CD4+ T cell subsets between recently diagnosed type 1 diabetes patients and matched healthy donors. A total of about 100 million sorted cells were examined across all samples, and RNA yield correlated strongly with the number of cells per subset. What the study reported, not specific to this receptor: Only small numbers of individuals were included in the HLA sub-analyses, which left unresolved whether HLA type had any influence on TCRB rearrangement. In all four CD4+ subsets, TCRB CDR3 length was moderately but significantly shorter in type 1 diabetes patients. At VDJ recombination sites, type 1 diabetes patients had fewer insertions and more deleted nucleotides, which implies abnormalities in thymic rearrangement. PCR may preferentially amplify shorter templates, but because patient and control samples were amplified and corrected together, any resulting skew would affect both groups equally. Because cDNA was sequenced instead of genomic DNA, highly expressing activated cells could be over-represented, though the groups showed no difference in activation or CD3 levels. Naive, central memory and regulatory TCRB repertoires appeared to be more similar among patients than among healthy donors.

The entire amount of isolated RNA was reverse transcribed using the High Capacity cDNA Reverse Transcription Kit, so the sequenced TCRB transcripts were expressed ones. Deep immunoSEQ sequencing was performed on naive, central memory and regulatory T cell samples, with an average of around 3.5 million total reads per sample. Sorted cells were lysed in RLT buffer and RNA was extracted with DNase-treated RNeasy Micro or Mini kits, depending on cell number. To prevent cross-contamination, each cell subset was processed individually, whereas patient and healthy donor samples were processed jointly. TCRB sequences were amplified from cDNA with the immunoSEQ multiplex PCR, producing 87-bp fragments spanning the CDR3 region. Sequencing of the amplicons was done on the Illumina HiSeq platform. On the authors' methods: PCR bias was computationally corrected using synthetic template baselines, reads within Hamming distance 2 were collapsed, and singletons that could not be merged were discarded. Reads were aligned to IMGT to assign V, D and J genes, CDR3 length, and insertions or deletions at six rearrangement sites. Clonotype counts were normalized to sorted cell number within each subset before computing true diversity and Gini coefficients with the tcR R package. The overlap coefficient, calculated on TCRB nucleotide sequences, was used to measure repertoire sharing. The immuneACCESS repertoire file appears here via TCRdb, limited to in-frame rearrangements. These files lack a portion of the clones; in checked studies, under half of the deficit traces to unresolved V genes, and the cause of the others is not known. V and J calls and clone size are copied from that table; D and trimming were computed from the DNA. Counted in this sample were about 370,000 clones; 8% to 10% of them appeared once. Of the sample, roughly 0.54% is held by the ten largest clones.

The sequencing sample was made of central memory CD4+ T cells from blood. The clonotype comes from a man aged 25 to 40 with type 1 diabetes.

The CDR3: CASSLQRARRGYTF. The nucleotide sequence is given as TGTGCCAGCAGCTTGCAAAGGGCTCGGCGTGGCTACACCTTC. The sequence joins TRBV5-6 to TRBJ1-2; the D gene cannot be resolved reliably. In the germline V gene, CDR1 corresponds to SGHDT and CDR2 to YYEEEE. Measured from the cysteine to the phenylalanine, the CDR3 is 14 residues long. Here the CDR3 DNA is all that survives: 42 bases in frame from base 1. Trimming costs V 1 base and J 7 bases, and their ends lie 14 bases apart.